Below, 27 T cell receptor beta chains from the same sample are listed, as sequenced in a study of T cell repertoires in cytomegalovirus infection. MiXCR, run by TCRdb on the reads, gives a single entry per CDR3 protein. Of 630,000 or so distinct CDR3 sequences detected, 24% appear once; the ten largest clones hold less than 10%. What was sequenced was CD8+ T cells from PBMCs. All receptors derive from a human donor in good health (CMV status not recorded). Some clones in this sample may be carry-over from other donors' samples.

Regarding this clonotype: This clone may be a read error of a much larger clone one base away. The CDR3 protein is CTSSFLFLGADTQYF. In DNA, the CDR3 is TGTACCAGCAGCTTCTTATTTCTGGGCGCAGATACGCAGTATTTT. This sequence joins TRBV7-2 and TRBJ2-3; D ambiguous. Per the germline V gene, CDR1 is SGHTA and CDR2 is FQGNSA. Trimming left V 3 bases short and J 4 bases short, with 14 bases between. The CDR3 has 15 residues.

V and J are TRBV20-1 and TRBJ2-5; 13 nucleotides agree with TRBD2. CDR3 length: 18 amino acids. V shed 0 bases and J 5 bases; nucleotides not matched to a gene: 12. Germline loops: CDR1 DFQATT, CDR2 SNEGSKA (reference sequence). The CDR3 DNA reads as TGCAGTGCTAGAGATCAGGGACTAGCGGGGAGGTGGGGGGAGACCCAGTACTTC. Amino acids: CSARDQGLAGRWGETQYF.

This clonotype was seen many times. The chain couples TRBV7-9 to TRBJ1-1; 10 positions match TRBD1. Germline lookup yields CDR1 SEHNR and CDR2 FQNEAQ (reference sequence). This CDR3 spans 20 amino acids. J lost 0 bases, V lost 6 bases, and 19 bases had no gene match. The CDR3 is CASRFPGQGPSPTMNTEAFF. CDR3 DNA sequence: TGTGCCAGCAGGTTCCCGGGACAGGGGCCCAGCCCCACGATGAACACTGAAGCTTTCTTT.

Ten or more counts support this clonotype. The DNA of the CDR3 is TGTGCCAGCAGCTTCCAGGGAGAGGACACTGAAGCTTTCTTT. It is translated as CASSFQGEDTEAFF. The chain joins TRBV7-2 to TRBJ1-1; possibly TRBD1 for D (5 bases). Germline CDR1 and CDR2: SGHTA and FQGNSA. Trimming removed 3 bases from V and 3 bases from J, with 11 bases in between. CDR3 length: 14 amino acids.

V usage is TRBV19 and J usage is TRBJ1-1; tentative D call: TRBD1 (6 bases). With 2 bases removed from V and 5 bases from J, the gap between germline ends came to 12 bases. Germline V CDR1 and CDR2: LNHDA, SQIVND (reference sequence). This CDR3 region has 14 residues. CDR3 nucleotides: TGTGCCAGTAGTATAAGCGGGACAAGGACTGAAGCTTTCTTT. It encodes CASSISGTRTEAFF.

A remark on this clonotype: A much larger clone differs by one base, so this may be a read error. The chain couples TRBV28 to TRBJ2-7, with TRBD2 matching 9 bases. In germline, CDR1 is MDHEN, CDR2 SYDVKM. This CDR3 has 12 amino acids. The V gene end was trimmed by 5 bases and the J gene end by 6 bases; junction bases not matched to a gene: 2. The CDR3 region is CASSTTSGEQYF. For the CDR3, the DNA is TGTGCCAGCAGTACGACTAGCGGCGAGCAGTACTTC.

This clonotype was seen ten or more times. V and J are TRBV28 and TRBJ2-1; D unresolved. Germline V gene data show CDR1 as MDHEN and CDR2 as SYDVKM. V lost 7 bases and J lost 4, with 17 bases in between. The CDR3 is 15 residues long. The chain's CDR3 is CASTNSPPDYNEQFF. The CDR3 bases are TGTGCCAGCACTAACAGCCCTCCAGATTACAATGAGCAGTTCTTC.

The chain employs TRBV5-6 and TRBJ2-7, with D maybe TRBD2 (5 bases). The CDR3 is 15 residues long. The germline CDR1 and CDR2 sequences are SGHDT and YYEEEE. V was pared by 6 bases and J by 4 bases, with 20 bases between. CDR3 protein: CASTDLTGVNYEQYV. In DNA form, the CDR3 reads TGTGCCAGCACGGATCTTACCGGGGTGAATTACGAGCAGTACGTC.

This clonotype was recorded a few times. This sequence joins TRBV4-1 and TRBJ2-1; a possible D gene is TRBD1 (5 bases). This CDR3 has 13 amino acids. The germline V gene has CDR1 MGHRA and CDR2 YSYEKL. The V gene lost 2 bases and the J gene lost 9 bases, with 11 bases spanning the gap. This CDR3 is CASSQIRVSEQFF. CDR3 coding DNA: TGCGCCAGCAGCCAAATCAGGGTTAGTGAGCAGTTCTTC.

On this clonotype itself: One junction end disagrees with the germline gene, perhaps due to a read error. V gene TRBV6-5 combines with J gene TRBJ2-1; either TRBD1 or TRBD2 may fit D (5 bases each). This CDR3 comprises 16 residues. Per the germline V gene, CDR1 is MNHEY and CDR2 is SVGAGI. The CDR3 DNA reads TGTGCCAACAGTCCCGGGACCGGCGTCTTCTACAATGAGCAGTTCTTC. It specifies CANSPGTGVFYNEQFF.

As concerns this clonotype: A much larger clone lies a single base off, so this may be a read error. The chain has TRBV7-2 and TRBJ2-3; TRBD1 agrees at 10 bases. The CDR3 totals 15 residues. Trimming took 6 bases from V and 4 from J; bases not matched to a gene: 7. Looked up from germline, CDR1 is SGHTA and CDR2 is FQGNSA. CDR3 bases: TGTGCCAGCAGACCGTGGGACAGGGGCGCAGATACGCAGTATTTT. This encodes CASRPWDRGADTQYF. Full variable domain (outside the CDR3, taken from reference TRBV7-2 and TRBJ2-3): GAGVSQSPSNKVTEKGKDVELRCDPISGHTALYWYRQSLGQGLEFLIYFQGNSAPDKSGLPSDRFSAERTGGSVSTLTIQRTQQEDSAVYLCASRPWDRGADTQYFGPGTRLTVL.

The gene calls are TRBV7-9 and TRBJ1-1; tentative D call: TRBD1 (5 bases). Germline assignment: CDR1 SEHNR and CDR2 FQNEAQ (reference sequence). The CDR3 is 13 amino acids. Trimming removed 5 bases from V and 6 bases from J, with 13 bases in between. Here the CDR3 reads CASSLTGVPEAFF. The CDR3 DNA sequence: TGTGCCAGCAGCCTCACGGGGGTCCCTGAAGCTTTCTTT.

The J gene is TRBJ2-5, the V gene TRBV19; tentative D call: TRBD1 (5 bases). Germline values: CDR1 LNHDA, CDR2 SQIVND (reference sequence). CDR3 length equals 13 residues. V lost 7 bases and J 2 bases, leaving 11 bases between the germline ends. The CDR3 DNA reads TGTGCCAGTAAATCCAGGGAACAAGAGACCCAGTACTTC. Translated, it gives CASKSREQETQYF.

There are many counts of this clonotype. The CDR3 reads CASSGDRPNTDTQYF. The DNA of the CDR3 is TGTGCCAGCAGCGGGGACAGGCCGAACACAGATACGCAGTATTTT. The chain employs TRBV6-2 or TRBV6-3 and TRBJ2-3; the match to TRBD1 covers 8 bases. The CDR3 runs 15 residues. Trimming cost V 6 bases and J 2 bases; bases outside gene matches: 7. Per germline, CDR1 MNHEY and CDR2 SVGEGT.

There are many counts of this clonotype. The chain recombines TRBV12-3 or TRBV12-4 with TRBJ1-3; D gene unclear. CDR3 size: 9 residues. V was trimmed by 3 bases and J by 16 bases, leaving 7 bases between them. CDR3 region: CASSFPSYF. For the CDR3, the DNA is TGTGCCAGCAGTTTCCCCTCCTATTTT.

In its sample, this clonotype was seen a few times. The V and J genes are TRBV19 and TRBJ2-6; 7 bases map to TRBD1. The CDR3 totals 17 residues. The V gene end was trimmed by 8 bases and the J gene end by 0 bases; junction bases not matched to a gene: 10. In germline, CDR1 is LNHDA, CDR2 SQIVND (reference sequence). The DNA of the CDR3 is TGTGCCAGTCGGTTGGACAGGTCAAGCTCTGGGGCCAACGTCCTGACTTTC. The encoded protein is CASRLDRSSSGANVLTF.

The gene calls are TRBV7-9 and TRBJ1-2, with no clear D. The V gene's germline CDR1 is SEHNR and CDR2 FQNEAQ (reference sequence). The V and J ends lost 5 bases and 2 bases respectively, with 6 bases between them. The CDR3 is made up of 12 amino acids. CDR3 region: CASSKQNYGYTF. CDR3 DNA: TGTGCCAGCAGCAAACAGAACTATGGCTACACCTTC.

The DNA for the CDR3 is TGTGCCAGCAGTTGGGACGGTGTCTACGAGCAGTACTTC. Translation gives CASSWDGVYEQYF. The chain is built from TRBV27 and TRBJ2-7; either TRBD1 or TRBD2 may supply D (5 bases each). The CDR3 runs 13 residues. From germline, CDR1 is MNHEY and CDR2 SMNVEV (reference sequence). The V and J ends lost 4 bases and 3 bases respectively, with 10 bases between them.

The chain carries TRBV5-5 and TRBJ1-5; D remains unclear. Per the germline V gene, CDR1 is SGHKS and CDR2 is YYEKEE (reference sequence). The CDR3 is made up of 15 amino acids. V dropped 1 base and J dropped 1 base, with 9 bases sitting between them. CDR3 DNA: TGTGCCAGCAGCTTGCGGGGAAGGAGCAATCAGCCCCAGCATTTT. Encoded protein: CASSLRGRSNQPQHF.

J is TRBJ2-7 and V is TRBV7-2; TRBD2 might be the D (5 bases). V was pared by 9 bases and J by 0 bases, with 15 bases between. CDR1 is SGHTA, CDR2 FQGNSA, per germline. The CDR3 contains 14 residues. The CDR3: CASLALGSSYEQYF. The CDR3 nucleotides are TGTGCCAGTCTCGCCTTGGGGAGCTCCTACGAGCAGTACTTC. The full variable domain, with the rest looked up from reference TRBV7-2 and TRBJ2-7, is GAGVSQSPSNKVTEKGKDVELRCDPISGHTALYWYRQSLGQGLEFLIYFQGNSAPDKSGLPSDRFSAERTGGSVSTLTIQRTQQEDSAVYLCASLALGSSYEQYFGPGTRLTVT.

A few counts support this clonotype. The CDR3 is CASSDSPHRDGYTF. In DNA form, the CDR3 reads TGTGCCAGCAGTGACAGCCCCCACAGAGATGGCTACACCTTC. This rearrangement joins TRBV6-4 to TRBJ1-2; no firm D call. CDR1 and CDR2 from the germline V gene are MRHNA and SNTAGT. This CDR3 spans 14 amino acids. The V and J ends lost 2 bases and 6 bases respectively, with 13 bases between them.

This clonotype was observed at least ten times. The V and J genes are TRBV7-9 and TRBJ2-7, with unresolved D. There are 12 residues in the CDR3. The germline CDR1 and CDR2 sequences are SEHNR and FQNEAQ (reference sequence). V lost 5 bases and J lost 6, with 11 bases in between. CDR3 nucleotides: TGTGCCAGCAGCCAAACCTCAGCCGAGCAGTACTTC. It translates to CASSQTSAEQYF.

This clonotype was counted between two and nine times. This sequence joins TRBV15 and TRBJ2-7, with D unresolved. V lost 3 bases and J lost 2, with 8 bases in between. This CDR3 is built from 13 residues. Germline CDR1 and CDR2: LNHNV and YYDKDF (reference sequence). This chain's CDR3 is CATSRTHTYEQYV. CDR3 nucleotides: TGTGCCACCAGCAGGACACATACCTACGAGCAGTACGTC.

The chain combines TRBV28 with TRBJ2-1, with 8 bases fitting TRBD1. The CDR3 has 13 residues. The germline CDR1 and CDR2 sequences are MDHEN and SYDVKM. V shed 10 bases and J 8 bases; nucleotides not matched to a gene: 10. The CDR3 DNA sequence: TGTGCCACATACAAAAAGGACAGGGATGAGCAGTTCTTC. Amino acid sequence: CATYKKDRDEQFF.

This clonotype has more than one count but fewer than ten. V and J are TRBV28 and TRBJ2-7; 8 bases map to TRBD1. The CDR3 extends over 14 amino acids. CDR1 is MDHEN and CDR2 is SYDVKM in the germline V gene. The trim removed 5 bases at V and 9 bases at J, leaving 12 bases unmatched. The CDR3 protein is CASSIPDRVTGQYF. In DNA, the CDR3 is TGTGCCAGCAGTATCCCGGACAGGGTGACGGGGCAGTACTTC. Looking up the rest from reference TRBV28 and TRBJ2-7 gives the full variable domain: DVKVTQSSRYLVKRTGEKVFLECVQDMDHENMFWYRQDPGLGLRLIYFSYDVKMKEKGDIPEGYSVSREKKERFSLILESASTNQTSMYLCASSIPDRVTGQYFGPGTRLTVT.

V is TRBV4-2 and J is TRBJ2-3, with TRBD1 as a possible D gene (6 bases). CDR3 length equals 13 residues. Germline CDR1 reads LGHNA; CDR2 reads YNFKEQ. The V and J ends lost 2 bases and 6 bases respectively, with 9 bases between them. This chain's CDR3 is CASSQFRGDTQYF. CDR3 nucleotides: TGTGCCAGCAGCCAATTCAGGGGCGATACGCAGTATTTT.

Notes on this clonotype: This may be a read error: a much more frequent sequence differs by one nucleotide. CDR3 region: CASNRDRGSDEQYF. The DNA for the CDR3 is TGTGCCAGCAACCGGGACAGGGGGTCAGACGAGCAGTACTTC. This chain joins TRBV6-5 and TRBJ2-7; 11 positions agree with TRBD1. The J segment lost 5 bases and the V segment lost 7 bases, leaving 7 bases of the junction unmatched. The CDR3 consists of 14 residues. The germline V gene has CDR1 MNHEY and CDR2 SVGAGI.